This T cell receptor (beta chain) is from a study of CD4 T cells in relation to SARS-CoV-2 and coronaviruses. Study-level background: TCR beta CDR3s were sequenced after approximately ten-day antigen culture of PBMCs. Of the patients, about 8 were male, a few female, two Hispanic.

The germline V gene encodes CDR1 LNHNV and CDR2 YYDKDF (reference sequence). Trimming stripped 0 bases from V and 7 bases from J, with 13 bases between. This CDR3 contains 15 residues. Whole-study findings and limits: Compared with monoreactive clones, crossreactive clones showed significantly weaker SARS-CoV-2 expansion. The assay detects memory recall responses, not culture-primed primary responses.

Concerning this clone itself: As yet, its antigen is unknown.

Profiling relied on immunoSEQ multiplex PCR, and the TCRdb table lists in-frame clones only, not all of them. The sample lists about 36,000 clones; around 83% were seen once. The chain links TRBV15 to TRBJ2-1, with D perhaps given as TRBD1 or TRBD2 (5 bases each). The TCR was taken from an adult with COVID-19. Sequences were obtained from naive CD4+ T cells from PBMCs, cultured in vitro. Described subset: naive CD4+ T cells isolated by negative enrichment. The CDR3 reads CATSREGPGDNEQFF. The CDR3 nucleotides are TGTGCCACCAGCAGAGAGGGGCCCGGGGATAATGAGCAGTTCTTC.